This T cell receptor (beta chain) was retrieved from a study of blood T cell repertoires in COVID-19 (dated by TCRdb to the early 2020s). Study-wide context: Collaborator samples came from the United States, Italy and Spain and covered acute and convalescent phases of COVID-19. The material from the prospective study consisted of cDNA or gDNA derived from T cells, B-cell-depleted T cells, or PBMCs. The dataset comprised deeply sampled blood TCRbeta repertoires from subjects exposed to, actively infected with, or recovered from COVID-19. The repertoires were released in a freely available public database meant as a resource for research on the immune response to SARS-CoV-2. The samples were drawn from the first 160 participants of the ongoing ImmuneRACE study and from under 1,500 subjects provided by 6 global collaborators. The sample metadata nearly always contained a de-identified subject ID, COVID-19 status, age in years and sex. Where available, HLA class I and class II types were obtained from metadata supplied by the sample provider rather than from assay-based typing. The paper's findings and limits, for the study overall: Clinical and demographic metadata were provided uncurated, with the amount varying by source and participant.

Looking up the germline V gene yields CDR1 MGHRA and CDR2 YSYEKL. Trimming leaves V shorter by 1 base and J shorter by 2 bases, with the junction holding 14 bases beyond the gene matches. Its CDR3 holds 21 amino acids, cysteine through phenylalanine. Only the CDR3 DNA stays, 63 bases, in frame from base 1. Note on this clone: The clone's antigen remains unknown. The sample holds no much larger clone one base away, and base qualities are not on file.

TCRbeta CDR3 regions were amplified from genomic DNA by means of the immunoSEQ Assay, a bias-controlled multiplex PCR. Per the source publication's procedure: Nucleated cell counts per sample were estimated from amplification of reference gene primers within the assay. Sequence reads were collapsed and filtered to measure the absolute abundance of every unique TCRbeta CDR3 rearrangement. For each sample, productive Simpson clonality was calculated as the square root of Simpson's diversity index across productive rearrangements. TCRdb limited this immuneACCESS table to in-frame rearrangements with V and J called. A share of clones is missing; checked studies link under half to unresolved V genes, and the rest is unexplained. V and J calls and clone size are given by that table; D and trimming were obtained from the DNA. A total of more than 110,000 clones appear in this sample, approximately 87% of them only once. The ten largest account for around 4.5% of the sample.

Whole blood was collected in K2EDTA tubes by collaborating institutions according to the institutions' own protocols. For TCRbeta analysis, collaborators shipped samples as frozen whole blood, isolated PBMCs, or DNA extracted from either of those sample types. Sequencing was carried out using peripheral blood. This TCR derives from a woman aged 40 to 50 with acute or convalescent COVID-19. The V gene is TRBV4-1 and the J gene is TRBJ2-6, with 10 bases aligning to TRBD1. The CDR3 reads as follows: CASSQGVLRDRGKTGANVLTF. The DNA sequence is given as TGCGCCAGCAGCCAAGGGGTACTCCGGGACAGGGGAAAGACTGGGGCCAACGTCCTGACTTTC.